These 31 T cell receptor beta chains originate from one sample sequenced in a study of CD8+CD57+ T cells in acquired aplastic anemia. TCR beta VDJ and CDR3 profiles were obtained from a genomic DNA template. TCRdb reprocessed the reads with MiXCR, giving one entry per CDR3 protein. The table has more than 200,000 distinct CDR3 sequences, about half seen once. By flow cytometry, patients selected for sequencing had shown an expansion of CD8+CD57+ cells. Specimen: sorted CD4+, CD8+, or CD8+CD57+ T cells (not recorded which) from PBMCs. The receptors derive from a human donor with aplastic anemia.

This clonotype was observed at least ten times. The chain has TRBV19 and TRBJ1-1; TRBD1 agrees at 7 bases. Germline V gene lookup returns CDR1 LNHDA and CDR2 SQIVND (reference sequence). J gave up 1 base and V 6 bases, and 2 bases lay outside the gene matches. The CDR3 runs 13 residues. The chain's CDR3 is CASRNRGNTEAFF. The CDR3 DNA follows: TGTGCCAGTAGAAACAGGGGGAACACTGAAGCTTTCTTT.

This clonotype was recorded once. V gene TRBV6-6 combines with J gene TRBJ2-3; D is perhaps TRBD1 (5 bases). CDR3 length: 16 amino acids. Germline-derived CDR1 and CDR2 are MNHNY and SVGAGI (reference sequence). V lost 0 bases and J lost 1, with 11 bases in between. The CDR3 bases are TGTGCCAGCAGTTACTCGACAGTGGGCGGCACAGATACGCAGTATTTT. It specifies CASSYSTVGGTDTQYF.

This clonotype was seen ten or more times. The rearrangement joins TRBV5-8 to TRBJ1-6; maybe TRBD1 (5 bases). The ends were cut back, 0 bases at V and 8 bases at J, with 12 bases in the middle. The CDR3 covers 15 residues. The germline V gene encodes CDR1 SGHTS and CDR2 YDEGEE. CDR3 sequence reads: CASSLGGRGHSPLHF. The CDR3, as DNA: TGTGCCAGCAGCTTGGGGGGGAGGGGACATTCACCCCTCCACTTT.

CDR3 sequence: CASRLDRGDQPQHF. Written as DNA, the CDR3 is TGTGCCAGCAGACTTGACAGGGGGGATCAGCCCCAGCATTTT. J is TRBJ1-5 and V is TRBV6-2 or TRBV6-3, with 9 bases matching TRBD1. V dropped 6 bases and J dropped 5; count of bases not matched to a gene: 5. Per the germline V gene, CDR1 is MNHEY and CDR2 is SVGEGT. The CDR3 runs to 14 residues.

This clonotype has a count of ten or more. Here the CDR3 reads CASRRVDQPQHF. The CDR3 DNA follows: TGTGCCAGCCGGAGAGTCGATCAGCCCCAGCATTTT. The J gene is TRBJ1-5, the V gene TRBV19; D not resolved. The V end lost 9 bases, the J end lost 5 bases, and 11 bases lay between the germline ends. The CDR3 runs to 12 residues. Germline values: CDR1 LNHDA, CDR2 SQIVND (reference sequence).

The chain carries TRBV7-2 and TRBJ2-2; 8 bases map to TRBD2. V gave up 5 bases and J gave up 3 bases; unmatched junction bases: 11. CDR1 is SGHTA, CDR2 FQGNSA, per germline. This CDR3 spans 17 amino acids. Here the CDR3 DNA reads TGTGCCAGCAGCGACTCGGGGGGGGGGGAGGACACCGGGGAGCTGTTTTTT. This sequence encodes CASSDSGGGEDTGELFF.

This clonotype was seen at least ten times. The chain couples TRBV11-2 to TRBJ2-2, with D perhaps TRBD1 (5 bases). Trimming left V 2 bases short and J 8 bases short, with 12 bases between. CDR1 SGHAT and CDR2 FQNNGV come from the germline V gene. The CDR3 extends over 14 amino acids. The CDR3 sequence: CASSLTRDQGELFF. For the CDR3, the DNA is TGTGCCAGCAGCTTAACCAGGGATCAGGGGGAGCTGTTTTTT.

CDR3 in DNA: TGTGCCAGCACAAGCGGGGGGGCGAAGTCATCCGAGCAGTACTTC. Its protein product is CASTSGGAKSSEQYF. The V gene is TRBV6-1, the J gene TRBJ2-7, with TRBD2 identical over 10 bases. The CDR3 consists of 15 residues. The V gene's germline CDR1 is MNHNS and CDR2 SASEGT. J was trimmed by 6 bases and V by 7 bases; bases with no gene match: 12.

Of note for this clonotype: A junction end diverges from the germline sequence, so it may reflect a read error. The J gene is TRBJ1-2, the V gene TRBV18, with 7 positions matching TRBD1. This CDR3 has 14 amino acids. Germline CDR1 reads KGHSH; CDR2 reads LQKENI. The CDR3 DNA sequence: TGTGCCAGCTCGCCCGACAGGGAGGACTATAGCTACACCTTC. Amino acids: CASSPDREDYSYTF. Supplemented by reference TRBV18 and TRBJ1-2, the full variable domain reads NAGVMQNPRHLVRRRGQEARLRCSPMKGHSHVYWYRQLPEEGLKFMVYLQKENIIDESGMPKERFSAEFPKEGPSILRIQQVVRGDSAAYFCASSPDREDYSYTFGSGTRLTVV.

This chain joins TRBV19 and TRBJ1-6; D not resolved. The V end was cut by 3 bases, the J end by 16 bases, with 19 bases between. CDR3 size: 14 residues. The germline gives CDR1 LNHDA, CDR2 SQIVND (reference sequence). The CDR3 is CASSMGLITEGLHF. CDR3 sequence (DNA): TGTGCCAGTAGTATGGGTCTCATCACGGAAGGGCTCCACTTT.

This clonotype was counted many times. V and J are TRBV7-9 and TRBJ2-1; 8 bases match TRBD1. There are 15 residues in the CDR3. CDR1 SEHNR and CDR2 FQNEAQ come from the germline V gene (reference sequence). Trimming removed 0 bases from V and 6 bases from J; junction bases left unmatched: 4. CDR3 in amino acids: CASSLARTGTNEQFF. The CDR3 DNA reads as TGTGCCAGCAGCTTAGCGCGGACAGGGACCAATGAGCAGTTCTTC.

This clonotype came up many times. The chain is built from TRBV6-1 and TRBJ2-2; D unclear. The CDR3 has 11 amino acids. V was trimmed by 6 bases and J by 8 bases, leaving 7 bases between them. CDR1 MNHNS and CDR2 SASEGT come from the germline V gene. CDR3 residues: CASREWGELFF. As DNA, the CDR3 is TGTGCCAGCAGGGAATGGGGGGAGCTGTTTTTT.

This clonotype is a singleton in its sample. This chain links TRBV2 with TRBJ1-2, with D uncertain. Germline V gene lookup returns CDR1 SNHLY and CDR2 FYNNEI. This CDR3 region has 12 residues. The V and J ends lost 7 bases and 7 bases respectively, with 13 bases between them. The CDR3 sequence is CASKIGILGYTF. CDR3 in DNA: TGTGCCAGCAAAATAGGGATACTTGGCTACACCTTC.

This clonotype was counted at least ten times. This chain connects TRBV20-1 to TRBJ2-5; 7 bases are a match to TRBD1. The CDR3 contains 13 residues. The germline gives CDR1 DFQATT, CDR2 SNEGSKA (reference sequence). Germline trimming cut 7 bases from V and 6 bases from J; bases unmatched to any gene: 11. The CDR3 sequence: CSVPEGASKTQYF. For the CDR3, the DNA is TGCAGTGTTCCTGAGGGGGCGAGTAAGACCCAGTACTTC.

V gene TRBV10-3 combines with J gene TRBJ2-7, with TRBD2 identical over 8 bases. The germline V gene encodes CDR1 ENHRY and CDR2 SYGVKD. With V trimmed by 10 bases and J by 7 bases, 15 bases remained unmatched. The CDR3 extends over 14 amino acids. For the CDR3, the DNA is TGTGCCACCACCTCGACGGGGGGGCTTTGGGAGCAGTACTTC. This sequence encodes CATTSTGGLWEQYF.

V usage is TRBV19 and J usage is TRBJ2-5, with D tentatively TRBD1 (8 bases). V was shortened by 5 bases and J by 5 bases, with 15 bases between the two germline ends. The germline V gene has CDR1 LNHDA and CDR2 SQIVND (reference sequence). The CDR3 is made up of 14 amino acids. CDR3 nucleotide sequence: TGTGCCAGTAGTCAACAGGGGGGGGCCGAGACCCAGTACTTC. The encoded protein is CASSQQGGAETQYF.

The sample holds many counts of this clonotype. The chain recombines TRBV14 with TRBJ1-2; no definite D call. The length of the CDR3 is 13 residues. The V gene lost 4 bases and the J gene lost 2 bases, with 8 bases spanning the gap. Germline CDR1 SGHDN, CDR2 FVKESK. The DNA of the CDR3 is TGTGCCAGCAGCCCAACAGCAAACTATGGCTACACCTTC. Protein sequence: CASSPTANYGYTF.

The J gene is TRBJ1-2, the V gene TRBV2, with D tentatively TRBD1 (5 bases). The CDR3 is made up of 13 amino acids. Per germline, CDR1 SNHLY and CDR2 FYNNEI. V was trimmed by 6 bases and J by 0 bases, leaving 8 bases between them. The DNA of the CDR3 is TGTGCCAGCAGGGGGGGTCCTAACTATGGCTACACCTTC. This codes for CASRGGPNYGYTF.

The chain is built from TRBV20-1 and TRBJ1-4, with D perhaps TRBD1 (6 bases). Trimming removed 0 bases at V and 7 bases at J, with 15 bases between. This CDR3 is built from 15 residues. The germline CDR1 and CDR2 sequences are DFQATT and SNEGSKA (reference sequence). The CDR3 DNA reads as TGCAGTGCTAGAGATTACCAGGGGCGAGTTGAAAAACTGTTTTTT. Its protein product is CSARDYQGRVEKLFF.

This clonotype was seen many times. The V gene is TRBV3-1, the J gene TRBJ1-1, with 10 bases lining up with TRBD1. Trimming cost V 4 bases and J 6 bases; bases outside gene matches: 2. The CDR3 spans 13 residues. The germline CDR1 and CDR2 sequences are LGHDT and YNNKEL (reference sequence). The CDR3 bases are TGTGCCAGCAGCCGGGACAGGGGATCTGAAGCTTTCTTT. This sequence encodes CASSRDRGSEAFF.

J is TRBJ1-6 and V is TRBV14; D not certain. CDR1 and CDR2 (germline): SGHDN, FVKESK. V dropped 0 bases and J dropped 15 bases, with 6 bases sitting between them. The length of the CDR3 is 11 residues. DNA of the CDR3: TGTGCCAGCAGCCAAGATGGTGGCCTCCACTTT. It codes for CASSQDGGLHF.

This rearrangement joins TRBV2 to TRBJ1-1; 11 nucleotides line up with TRBD1. The V segment lost 2 bases and the J segment 5 bases; nucleotides outside the gene matches: 16. Germline CDR1 reads SNHLY; CDR2 reads FYNNEI. The CDR3 totals 19 residues. DNA for the CDR3: TGTGCCAGCAGTGAAAGGTTATCAGGGACAGGGGGTAGGAGTACTGAAGCTTTCTTT. Translation gives CASSERLSGTGGRSTEAFF.

In the case of this clonotype: One base away lies a much larger clone, so this may be a sequencing read error. V usage is TRBV5-4 and J usage is TRBJ2-2, with TRBD2 matching over 11 bases. Germline V gene sequence: CDR1 SGHNT, CDR2 YYREEE (reference sequence). There are 14 residues in the CDR3. The CDR3 nucleotides read TGTGCCAGCTGCTTGGGACTAGCGGTCGGGGAGCTGTTTTTT. This codes for CASCLGLAVGELFF.

This clonotype was detected once. The CDR3 region is CASSLDRALGEQYF. CDR3 DNA: TGTGCCAGCAGCTTGGACAGGGCGCTAGGCGAGCAGTACTTC. The chain employs TRBV19 and TRBJ2-7, with 8 bases matching TRBD1. The CDR3 totals 14 residues. V lost 9 bases, J lost 6 bases, and 13 bases stayed unmatched. From germline, CDR1 is LNHDA and CDR2 SQIVND (reference sequence).

V gene TRBV6-5 combines with J gene TRBJ1-5; 11 positions agree with TRBD1. CDR1 and CDR2 (germline): MNHEY, SVGAGI. This CDR3 is 17 amino acids long. The trim removed 8 bases at V and 4 bases at J, leaving 13 bases unmatched. CDR3 amino acids: CASVKSGTGGWNQPQHF. The CDR3 nucleotides read TGTGCCAGCGTTAAGAGCGGGACAGGGGGATGGAATCAGCCCCAGCATTTT.

In this sample, this clonotype turned up many times. This chain connects TRBV20-1 to TRBJ1-1; maybe TRBD1 (6 bases). CDR1 and CDR2 (germline): DFQATT, SNEGSKA (reference sequence). The CDR3 spans 12 residues. V lost 4 bases and J lost 0, with 6 bases in between. CDR3 nucleotides: TGCAGTGCTACAGGGGTGAACACTGAAGCTTTCTTT. This encodes CSATGVNTEAFF.

This clonotype was seen once. J is TRBJ1-5 and V is TRBV29-1; D gene unclear. V was clipped by 4 bases and J by 3 bases, with 7 bases between them. CDR1 and CDR2 from the germline V gene are SQVTM and ANQGSEA. CDR3 length: 12 amino acids. In DNA, the CDR3 is TGCAGCGTTGGTAGCCTCAATCAGCCCCAGCATTTT. Translating it yields CSVGSLNQPQHF.

V usage is TRBV6-6 and J usage is TRBJ1-6; 9 positions agree with TRBD1. The CDR3 is 14 amino acids. Germline CDR1 and CDR2: MNHNY and SVGAGI (reference sequence). After removal of 5 bases from V and 8 bases from J, the junction contained 4 bases not matched to a gene. CDR3 sequence: CASSPGQGDSPLHF. As DNA, the CDR3 is TGTGCCAGCAGTCCGGGACAGGGAGATTCACCCCTCCACTTT.

The rearrangement joins TRBV6-5 to TRBJ1-1; D perhaps matches TRBD1 (5 bases). From germline, CDR1 is MNHEY and CDR2 SVGAGI. V shed 8 bases and J shed 2 bases, with 12 bases lying between them. This CDR3 is 13 amino acids long. The CDR3 region is CASPWGSNTEAFF. CDR3 nucleotide sequence: TGTGCCAGCCCTTGGGGCAGCAACACTGAAGCTTTCTTT.

A word on this clonotype: At one boundary the junction diverges from the germline segment, which might be a read error. The chain joins TRBV20-1 to TRBJ1-5; D not resolved. The germline gives CDR1 DFQATT, CDR2 SNEGSKA (reference sequence). This CDR3 is built from 14 residues. Here the CDR3 DNA reads TGTAGTGCTAGAGTAGGGTTTGAGGATCAGCCCCAGCATTTT. Translation gives CSARVGFEDQPQHF.

The chain combines TRBV19 with TRBJ2-3; D assignment may be TRBD1 or TRBD2 (5 bases each). The CDR3 extends over 15 amino acids. V was cut by 5 bases and J by 6 bases, with 18 bases left in between. Germline lookup yields CDR1 LNHDA and CDR2 SQIVND (reference sequence). CDR3 bases: TGTGCCAGTAGTCCCGGGGCTGGAGTGCGGGATACGCAGTATTTT. Translating it yields CASSPGAGVRDTQYF.